The 16 T cell receptor beta chains in this list originate from one sample, sequenced in a study of T cell responses to AZD1222 COVID-19 vaccine. The data were produced by immunoSEQ multiplex PCR, yet TCRdb's version contains in-frame clones alone and is incomplete. The profile shows some 140,000 clones, roughly 90% of them singletons. The sequencing here drew on peripheral blood, taken on day 0 of AZD1222 vaccination. These TCRs come from an adult in good health.

The chain couples TRBV11-2 to TRBJ1-1; tentatively, D is TRBD1 (6 bases). This CDR3 is built from 14 residues. In germline, CDR1 is SGHAT, CDR2 FQNNGV. V was trimmed by 0 bases and J by 9 bases, leaving 14 bases between them. The CDR3 bases are TGTGCCAGCAGCTTAGAGGGGGGCAGGGGACAAGCTTTCTTT. Translating gives CASSLEGGRGQAFF.

The J gene is TRBJ1-4, the V gene TRBV7-2, with TRBD1 matching over 9 bases. The germline gives CDR1 SGHTA, CDR2 FQGNSA. The CDR3 consists of 14 residues. V dropped 5 bases and J dropped 7; count of bases not matched to a gene: 5. The CDR3 is CASSPGQGREKLFF. The CDR3, as DNA: TGTGCCAGCAGCCCGGGACAGGGACGTGAAAAACTGTTTTTT.

This clone was found once. The V gene is TRBV18, the J gene TRBJ2-7; D assignment may be TRBD1 or TRBD2 (5 bases each). Germline V gene data show CDR1 as KGHSH and CDR2 as LQKENI. The CDR3 is 15 amino acids. V lost 3 bases and J 0 bases, leaving 12 bases between the germline ends. The CDR3 sequence is CASSPLGAASYEQYF. The CDR3, as DNA: TGTGCCAGCTCACCCCTCGGGGCGGCCTCCTACGAGCAGTACTTC. Supplemented by reference TRBV18 and TRBJ2-7, the full variable domain reads NAGVMQNPRHLVRRRGQEARLRCSPMKGHSHVYWYRQLPEEGLKFMVYLQKENIIDESGMPKERFSAEFPKEGPSILRIQQVVRGDSAAYFCASSPLGAASYEQYFGPGTRLTVT.

This chain connects TRBV2 to TRBJ1-6, with TRBD1 identical over 12 bases. V shed 4 bases, J shed 9 bases, and the junction held 7 bases outside the gene matches. This CDR3 is 16 amino acids long. The germline gives CDR1 SNHLY, CDR2 FYNNEI. The CDR3 loop reads CASSGWDRGPTSPLHF. The CDR3 bases are TGTGCCAGCAGTGGTTGGGACAGGGGGCCGACTTCACCCCTCCACTTT.

Points on this clone: The junction shows a germline mismatch at one end, possibly a read error. The genes are TRBV12-3 or TRBV12-4 and TRBJ2-1, with 8 bases fitting TRBD1. CDR3 size: 12 residues. CDR3 in amino acids: CASSPGGLRKIF. CDR3 nucleotide sequence: TGTGCCAGCAGTCCAGGGGGCCTTCGGAAGATCTTC.

V and J are TRBV19 and TRBJ1-3, with D unresolved. Trimming took 3 bases from V and 0 from J, leaving 12 bases between them. CDR1 is LNHDA, CDR2 SQIVND, per germline (reference sequence). The CDR3 is made up of 16 amino acids. CDR3 nucleotides: TGTGCCAGTAGTATCGGGAGCATTCACTCTGGAAACACCATATATTTT. It encodes CASSIGSIHSGNTIYF.

The chain joins TRBV27 to TRBJ2-1, with D possibly TRBD2 on 5 matching bases. There are 14 residues in the CDR3. Germline V gene data show CDR1 as MNHEY and CDR2 as SMNVEV (reference sequence). Trimming stripped 5 bases from V and 9 bases from J, with 17 bases between. The CDR3 nucleotides read TGTGCCAGCAGTGTGCGGCCCGCACGGGGTGAGCAGTTCTTC. Its protein is CASSVRPARGEQFF.

The chain carries TRBV6-5 and TRBJ2-7; D could derive from TRBD1 or TRBD2 (6 bases each). Trimming removed 0 bases from V and 3 bases from J, with 12 bases in between. The length of the CDR3 is 15 residues. Germline lookup yields CDR1 MNHEY and CDR2 SVGAGI. The CDR3, as DNA: TGTGCCAGCAGTTACTCCGGGGGCGGCTACTACGAGCAGTACTTC. This sequence encodes CASSYSGGGYYEQYF.

The chain links TRBV6-5 to TRBJ2-7; 7 nucleotides match TRBD1. Germline CDR1 is MNHEY and CDR2 is SVGAGI. J gave up 4 bases and V 6 bases, and 9 bases lay outside the gene matches. This CDR3 is 14 amino acids long. CDR3 amino acids: CASRAGTAEYEQYF. The CDR3 nucleotides are TGTGCCAGCAGGGCCGGGACAGCAGAGTACGAGCAGTACTTC.

The chain links TRBV2 to TRBJ1-1; 9 positions agree with TRBD1. V was clipped by 6 bases and J by 3 bases; unmatched bases: 5. CDR3 length: 14 residues. Germline V gene data show CDR1 as SNHLY and CDR2 as FYNNEI. CDR3: CASSLTGGYTEAFF. CDR3 DNA: TGTGCCAGCAGCCTGACAGGGGGGTACACTGAAGCTTTCTTT.

The rearrangement links TRBV6-5 to TRBJ2-3, with a possible D match to TRBD2 (6 bases). Deletions cut 5 bases from V and 0 bases from J, with 12 bases between. This CDR3 comprises 15 residues. Germline CDR1 is MNHEY and CDR2 is SVGAGI. CDR3: CASSLGGSSTDTQYF. As DNA, the CDR3 is TGTGCCAGCAGTCTGGGGGGATCTAGCACAGATACGCAGTATTTT.

The chain has TRBV7-9 and TRBJ1-3; TRBD1 is a possible D gene (5 bases). Germline CDR1 and CDR2: SEHNR and FQNEAQ (reference sequence). V was shortened by 0 bases and J by 0 bases, with 9 bases between the two germline ends. The CDR3 has 16 amino acids. In nucleotides, the CDR3 is TGTGCCAGCAGCTTAGCTACAGGAATCTCTGGAAACACCATATATTTT. Amino acid sequence: CASSLATGISGNTIYF.

The genes are TRBV5-4 and TRBJ1-2; D is uncertain. The CDR3 has 13 amino acids. Per the germline V gene, CDR1 is SGHNT and CDR2 is YYREEE (reference sequence). V was clipped by 2 bases and J by 1 base, with 6 bases between them. Written as DNA, the CDR3 is TGTGCCAGCAGCTTTGACGATAACTATGGCTACACCTTC. Translated, it gives CASSFDDNYGYTF.

J is TRBJ1-6 and V is TRBV20-1; D gene ambiguous. With 3 bases removed from V and 0 bases from J, the gap between germline ends came to 9 bases. Germline loops: CDR1 DFQATT, CDR2 SNEGSKA (reference sequence). The CDR3 covers 15 residues. Here the CDR3 reads CSASSSNSYNSPLHF. As DNA, the CDR3 is TGCAGTGCTAGTTCGAGTAACTCCTATAATTCACCCCTCCACTTT.

The chain joins TRBV6-2 or TRBV6-3 to TRBJ2-7; TRBD1 is a possible D gene (6 bases). CDR3 length: 15 amino acids. Germline V gene lookup returns CDR1 MNHEY and CDR2 SVGEGT. Trimming shortened V by 4 bases and J by 4 bases, and 17 bases separated the two germline ends. This CDR3 is CASSSPGQKRYEQYF. CDR3 DNA: TGTGCCAGCAGTTCCCCGGGACAAAAAAGGTACGAGCAGTACTTC.

The chain recombines TRBV6-2 or TRBV6-3 with TRBJ2-5, with D uncertain. Per the germline V gene, CDR1 is MNHEY and CDR2 is SVGEGT. Trimming removed 5 bases from V and 1 base from J, with 17 bases in between. CDR3 length equals 16 residues. The chain's CDR3 is CASSNTRSLIQETQYF. The CDR3 DNA sequence: TGTGCCAGCAGTAATACTCGCTCGCTGATCCAAGAGACCCAGTACTTC.